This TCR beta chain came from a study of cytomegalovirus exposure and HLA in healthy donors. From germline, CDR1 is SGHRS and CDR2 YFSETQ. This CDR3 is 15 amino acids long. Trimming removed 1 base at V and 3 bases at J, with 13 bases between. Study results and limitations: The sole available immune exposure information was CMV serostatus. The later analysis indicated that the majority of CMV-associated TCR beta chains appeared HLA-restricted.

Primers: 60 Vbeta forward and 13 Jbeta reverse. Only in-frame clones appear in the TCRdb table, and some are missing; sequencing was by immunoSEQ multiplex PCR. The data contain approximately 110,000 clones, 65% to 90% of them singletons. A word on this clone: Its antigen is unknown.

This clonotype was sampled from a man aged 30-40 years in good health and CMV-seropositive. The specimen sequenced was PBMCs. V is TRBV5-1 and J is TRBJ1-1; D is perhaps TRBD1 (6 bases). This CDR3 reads CASSLTQGGDTEAFF. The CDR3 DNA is TGCGCCAGCAGCTTGACACAGGGAGGGGACACTGAAGCTTTCTTT. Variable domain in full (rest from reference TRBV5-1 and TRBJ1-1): KAGVTQTPRYLIKTRGQQVTLSCSPISGHRSVSWYQQTPGQGLQFLFEYFSETQRNKGNFPGRFSGRQFSNSRSEMNVSTLELGDSALYLCASSLTQGGDTEAFFGQGTRLTVV.